This TCR beta chain stems from a study of CD8 T cells in Susac syndrome. The CDR3 sequence is 15 residues long. V lost 4 bases to trimming and J lost 10 bases; unmatched junction nucleotides: 15. Germline CDR1 reads SEHNR; CDR2 reads FQNEAQ (reference sequence). Reverse transcription of about 0.45 to 1 ug RNA used random hexamers. An immunoSEQ multiplex PCR amplified TCR beta CDR3 over 54 Vbeta and 13 Jbeta. TCRdb re-called the immunoSEQ multiplex PCR reads with MiXCR, one entry per CDR3 protein. This table holds 120,000 or so distinct CDR3 sequences, about 95% found once. The authors sequenced TCR beta from blood CD8+ and CD4+ T cells. TEMRA cells were FACS-enriched, and CD8+ and CD4+ T cells were isolated negatively.

Source material: CD4+ T cells from PBMCs. This TCR was sampled from a human donor in good health. V is TRBV7-9 and J is TRBJ1-1; 7 nucleotides line up with TRBD1. CDR3 DNA: TGTGCCAGCAGCTCGGTCGGACAGGCCCAGTTTCGAGCTTTCTTT. Protein: CASSSVGQAQFRAFF.